This entry features one TCR beta chain sequence. The record originates from a study of tumor T cells in aggressive B-cell lymphoma. In germline, CDR1 is SGHRS, CDR2 YFSETQ. The junction had 8 bases not matched to a gene; V was cut back by 0 bases and J by 9 bases. The CDR3 is 14 amino acids. The repertoire was sequenced with immunoSEQ multiplex PCR; TCRdb's copy has only in-frame clones and lacks some. This sample has roughly 4,000 clones, with roughly 87% found just once. The receptor was derived from an adult with diffuse large B cell lymphoma. J is TRBJ2-7 and V is TRBV5-1; 8 positions match TRBD2. Sequenced material: tumor tissue. The DNA for the CDR3 is TGCGCCAGCAGCTTGGCACTAGCGGACGGGGTGCAGTACTTC. Residues: CASSLALADGVQYF. The full variable domain, its missing parts supplied by reference TRBV5-1 and TRBJ2-7, is KAGVTQTPRYLIKTRGQQVTLSCSPISGHRSVSWYQQTPGQGLQFLFEYFSETQRNKGNFPGRFSGRQFSNSRSEMNVSTLELGDSALYLCASSLALADGVQYFGPGTRLTVT.